The clone carrying this TCR beta chain was observed a few times. Its antigen is still unknown. Germline V lookup: CDR1 MDHEN, CDR2 SYDVKM. V was cut by 8 bases and J by 1 base, with 12 bases left in between. The CDR3 has 15 residues. For the second PCR, which ran for about 6 to 12 cycles, a sample-barcoded 5' primer and a J-beta primer mix were used. TCRdb passed the 5' RACE reads through MiXCR, listing each CDR3 protein once. Of around 900,000 distinct CDR3 sequences listed, around 54% are singletons. These data originate in a study of blood T cells in healthy people across ages. Findings and limits, study-wide: It was found that TCR beta diversity correlated strongly with the percentage of naive T cells.

This TCR derives from a woman between 55 and 75 years old in good health. The sequenced sample consisted of blood. The J gene is TRBJ2-6, the V gene TRBV28; D gene ambiguous. This chain's CDR3 is CASGKVRSGANVLTF. CDR3 coding DNA: TGTGCCAGCGGAAAGGTTCGGTCTGGGGCCAACGTCCTGACTTTC.